These 29 T cell receptor beta chains were all obtained from the same sample, sequenced in a study of blood T cell repertoires in COVID-19. Assay used: immunoSEQ multiplex PCR; TCRdb lists only in-frame clones, some missing. The sample yields about 220,000 clones, approximately 78% seen once. Sequencing was carried out using peripheral blood. These receptors were taken from a woman between 70 and 85 years old with COVID-19, enrolled during active disease.

J is TRBJ2-1 and V is TRBV18; TRBD2 agrees at 7 bases. V was pared by 3 bases and J by 6 bases, with 2 bases of the junction left unmatched. This CDR3 spans 13 amino acids. CDR1 and CDR2 (germline): KGHSH, LQKENI. The CDR3 here is CASSPGLVNEQFF. The CDR3 nucleotides are TGTGCCAGCTCACCTGGACTAGTCAATGAGCAGTTCTTC.

The chain couples TRBV28 to TRBJ1-5, with D perhaps matching TRBD1 (6 bases). This CDR3 is 14 amino acids long. V was cut by 4 bases and J by 4 bases, with 11 bases left in between. Germline V CDR1 and CDR2: MDHEN, SYDVKM. CDR3 loop: CASSSGRGNQPQHF. CDR3 DNA sequence: TGTGCCAGCAGTTCAGGGAGGGGGAATCAGCCCCAGCATTTT. The full variable domain, completed using reference TRBV28 and TRBJ1-5, is DVKVTQSSRYLVKRTGEKVFLECVQDMDHENMFWYRQDPGLGLRLIYFSYDVKMKEKGDIPEGYSVSREKKERFSLILESASTNQTSMYLCASSSGRGNQPQHFGDGTRLSIL.

The V and J genes are TRBV27 and TRBJ1-1; 10 bases fit TRBD1. CDR1 MNHEY and CDR2 SMNVEV come from the germline V gene (reference sequence). V gave up 2 bases and J gave up 4 bases; unmatched junction bases: 22. The CDR3 runs 21 residues. CDR3 loop: CASSLRGTGAGIGRGGTEAFF. The CDR3 coding sequence is TGTGCCAGCAGTTTACGTGGGACAGGGGCCGGGATAGGTAGAGGGGGCACTGAAGCTTTCTTT.

This clone appeared a single time. At one end the junction does not follow the germline gene, possibly because of a read error. Distinct nucleotide sequences in the sample also encode this CDR3. V gene TRBV2 combines with J gene TRBJ1-1; tentatively, D is TRBD1 (5 bases). The germline V gene has CDR1 SNHLY and CDR2 FYNNEI. CDR3 length: 12 amino acids. In DNA, the CDR3 is TGCGCCAGCAGTGAGGGGAGGGGAGAAGCTTTCTTT. This codes for CASSEGRGEAFF.

CDR3: CASSLRGQSNTGELFF. The CDR3 nucleotides are TGTGCCAGCAGCTTACGGGGACAGTCCAACACCGGGGAGCTGTTTTTT. The V call is TRBV7-2, the J call TRBJ2-2, with 7 bases that match TRBD1. CDR3 length: 16 amino acids. The germline gives CDR1 SGHTA, CDR2 FQGNSA. V shed 2 bases, J shed 2 bases, and the junction held 5 bases outside the gene matches.

V usage is TRBV28 and J usage is TRBJ2-7; a possible D gene is TRBD2 (7 bases). Germline V gene sequence: CDR1 MDHEN, CDR2 SYDVKM. V was pared by 3 bases and J by 6 bases, with 15 bases between. This CDR3 comprises 14 residues. CDR3 bases: TGTGCCAGCAGTTTCAGCAGCCGGGGGGCCGAGCAGTACTTC. Encoded protein: CASSFSSRGAEQYF. The full variable domain, in which reference TRBV28 and TRBJ2-7 provide the parts outside the CDR3, is DVKVTQSSRYLVKRTGEKVFLECVQDMDHENMFWYRQDPGLGLRLIYFSYDVKMKEKGDIPEGYSVSREKKERFSLILESASTNQTSMYLCASSFSSRGAEQYFGPGTRLTVT.

This chain joins TRBV5-1 and TRBJ1-1, with a weak D call TRBD1 (5 bases). Trimming pared 5 bases from V and 7 bases from J, leaving 15 bases between. The CDR3 is 13 amino acids. Germline CDR1 is SGHRS and CDR2 is YFSETQ. The CDR3 DNA reads as TGCGCCAGCAGTCGGGGACTAGGGAATGAAGCTTTCTTT. Translated: CASSRGLGNEAFF.

This clone was counted between two and nine times. The chain has TRBV6-5 and TRBJ1-3; D may be TRBD1 (5 bases). Between the trimmed V and J ends, which lost 6 bases and 2 bases, there was a span of 11 bases. CDR1 and CDR2 (germline): MNHEY, SVGAGI. This CDR3 region has 14 residues. The CDR3 loop reads CASRAPGPGNTIYF. The CDR3, as DNA: TGTGCCAGCAGAGCCCCAGGGCCTGGAAACACCATATATTTT.

This chain's CDR3 is CASSSWGSGSENGELFF. The CDR3 DNA reads TGTGCCAGCAGTTCCTGGGGTAGCGGGAGTGAAAACGGGGAGCTGTTTTTT. The chain couples TRBV28 to TRBJ2-2, with TRBD2 identical over 9 bases. CDR3 size: 17 residues. The V gene's germline CDR1 is MDHEN and CDR2 SYDVKM. V trimming: 4 bases; J trimming: 7 bases; junction bases outside the gene matches: 13. Full variable domain (rest looked up from reference TRBV28 and TRBJ2-2): DVKVTQSSRYLVKRTGEKVFLECVQDMDHENMFWYRQDPGLGLRLIYFSYDVKMKEKGDIPEGYSVSREKKERFSLILESASTNQTSMYLCASSSWGSGSENGELFFGEGSRLTVL.

This clone was observed once. The chain employs TRBV21-1 and TRBJ1-6. TRBV21-1 is a known pseudogene. CDR3 length equals 19 residues. CDR3 DNA sequence: TGTGCCAGCAGCCTTCCGAAGCGGGGCAGGAGCTCCTATAATTCACCCCTCCACTTT. Its translation is CASSLPKRGRSSYNSPLHF.

V and J are TRBV5-4 and TRBJ1-3; TRBD1 is a possible D gene (5 bases). Germline CDR1 SGHNT, CDR2 YYREEE (reference sequence). This CDR3 has 14 residues. V was trimmed by 4 bases and J by 4 bases, leaving 12 bases between them. In DNA form, the CDR3 reads TGTGCCAGCAGCGCCGGACAACGCGGAAACACCATATATTTT. It translates to CASSAGQRGNTIYF.

This clone has only one observation. V is TRBV9 and J is TRBJ1-2; tentative D call: TRBD1 (6 bases). Trimming removed 0 bases from V and 0 bases from J, with 12 bases in between. CDR3 length equals 16 residues. Germline CDR1 reads SGDLS; CDR2 reads YYNGEE. CDR3: CASSVDPRGSNYGYTF. The CDR3 bases are TGTGCCAGCAGCGTAGACCCCAGGGGTTCTAACTATGGCTACACCTTC.

This clone was detected a few times. This chain connects TRBV30 to TRBJ1-3; D perhaps matches TRBD1 (6 bases). Germline CDR1 reads GTSNPN; CDR2 reads SVGIG (reference sequence). Trimming shortened V by 2 bases and J by 4 bases, and 12 bases separated the two germline ends. The CDR3 totals 14 residues. The CDR3 loop is CAWSRGGQGNTIYF. CDR3 nucleotides: TGTGCCTGGAGTCGGGGGGGGCAAGGAAACACCATATATTTT.

A single count supports this clone. CDR3 bases: TGTGCCACCAGGTCCCAGGGTGGCAATGAGCAGTTCTTC. It yields the protein CATRSQGGNEQFF. V is TRBV24-1 and J is TRBJ2-1; weak D call: TRBD1 (5 bases). Germline assignment: CDR1 KGHDR and CDR2 SFDVKD. CDR3 size: 13 residues. Trimming took 7 bases from V and 6 from J, leaving 12 bases between them.

Written as DNA, the CDR3 is TGTGCCAGCAGTTTGTTAGCGGGAAGTAGTTACAGAGAGACCCAGTACTTC. Translated: CASSLLAGSSYRETQYF. The chain has TRBV6-2 or TRBV6-3 and TRBJ2-5; 8 nucleotides agree with TRBD2. CDR1 is MNHEY, CDR2 SVGEGT, per germline. This CDR3 has 17 residues. J lost 4 bases, V lost 4 bases, and 14 bases had no gene match.

The chain carries TRBV9 and TRBJ1-2, with D perhaps matching TRBD1 (5 bases). V dropped 4 bases and J dropped 7 bases, with 20 bases sitting between them. The CDR3 is 15 amino acids. Germline CDR1 SGDLS, CDR2 YYNGEE. CDR3 region: CASSTRPGRDGGYTF. DNA of the CDR3: TGTGCCAGCAGCACGAGGCCAGGGCGCGACGGTGGCTACACCTTC.

This clone has just a few counts. The rearrangement joins TRBV2 to TRBJ1-5; possibly TRBD1 for D (6 bases). Trimming removed 4 bases from V and 1 base from J, with 8 bases in between. This CDR3 is 14 amino acids long. Germline V gene data show CDR1 as SNHLY and CDR2 as FYNNEI. For the CDR3, the DNA is TGTGCCAGCAGTGTAGGGGGAAGCAATCAGCCCCAGCATTTT. It encodes CASSVGGSNQPQHF.

This clone has a single count. The CDR3 sequence: CASSLPRGGMGTDTQYF. The CDR3 DNA reads TGTGCCAGCAGCTTACCCCGGGGGGGGATGGGCACAGATACGCAGTATTTT. The chain couples TRBV7-2 to TRBJ2-3; 8 bases are shared with TRBD2. The CDR3 runs 17 residues. Germline trimming cut 2 bases from V and 1 base from J; bases unmatched to any gene: 8. CDR1 and CDR2 from the germline V gene are SGHTA and FQGNSA.

This clone was observed once. V gene TRBV2 combines with J gene TRBJ2-7; D is perhaps TRBD2 (6 bases). The V gene's germline CDR1 is SNHLY and CDR2 FYNNEI. Trimming pared 6 bases from V and 7 bases from J, leaving 13 bases between. This CDR3 contains 12 residues. The CDR3 protein is CASRSLAGEQYF. The CDR3 DNA is TGTGCCAGCAGGTCTCTGGCGGGGGAGCAGTACTTC.

The rearrangement links TRBV9 to TRBJ2-5; TRBD2 agrees at 13 bases. J was trimmed by 2 bases and V by 3 bases; bases with no gene match: 4. The CDR3 runs to 16 residues. CDR1 SGDLS and CDR2 YYNGEE come from the germline V gene. CDR3: CASSAGLAGTQETQYF. The CDR3 coding sequence is TGTGCCAGCAGCGCGGGACTAGCGGGAACTCAAGAGACCCAGTACTTC.

The J gene is TRBJ1-4, the V gene TRBV28; a weak D match, TRBD1 (5 bases). The CDR3 is 15 residues long. V lost 4 bases, J lost 8 bases, and 17 bases lay in between. Germline lookup yields CDR1 MDHEN and CDR2 SYDVKM. CDR3 in amino acids: CASSWRGEGLEKLFF. In DNA form, the CDR3 reads TGTGCCAGCAGTTGGAGGGGCGAAGGTTTAGAAAAACTGTTTTTT.

This sequence joins TRBV18 and TRBJ1-5; D may be TRBD1 (6 bases). Trimming removed 2 bases from V and 7 bases from J, with 12 bases in between. Germline V CDR1 and CDR2: KGHSH, LQKENI. This CDR3 spans 14 amino acids. The CDR3 DNA sequence: TGTGCCAGCTCACCAACAGGGATCGGGCAGCCCCAGCATTTT. Its protein is CASSPTGIGQPQHF.

This chain uses TRBV12-5 with TRBJ2-3; weak D call: TRBD1 (7 bases). Trimming left V 7 bases short and J 11 bases short, with 19 bases between. Germline V gene data show CDR1 as LGHNT and CDR2 as FRNRAP. The CDR3 sequence is 13 residues long. For the CDR3, the DNA is TGTGCTAGTGCCCACTCCGGGGGACAGCTGCAGTATTTT. Protein: CASAHSGGQLQYF.

This chain uses TRBV28 with TRBJ2-7; tentative D call: TRBD1 (8 bases). Germline CDR1 and CDR2: MDHEN and SYDVKM. V dropped 6 bases and J dropped 0 bases, with 15 bases sitting between them. This CDR3 is built from 15 residues. This chain's CDR3 is CASRVQGGSSYEQYF. The DNA of the CDR3 is TGTGCCAGCAGAGTACAGGGGGGGTCCTCCTACGAGCAGTACTTC.

This chain connects TRBV7-2 to TRBJ2-1; 9 bases map to TRBD2. The CDR3 loop spans 17 amino acids. With V trimmed by 0 bases and J by 8 bases, 11 bases remained unmatched. The germline gives CDR1 SGHTA, CDR2 FQGNSA. The CDR3 reads CASSLANRASGTDEQFF. CDR3 in DNA: TGTGCCAGCAGCTTAGCGAATAGGGCTAGCGGGACCGATGAGCAGTTCTTC.

For the CDR3, the DNA is TGCAGCCCCCTCCAGGCTGGGGAGACCCAGTACTTC. It yields the protein CSPLQAGETQYF. The chain joins TRBV29-1 to TRBJ2-5; no clear D gene. In germline, CDR1 is SQVTM, CDR2 ANQGSEA. The V gene lost 8 bases and the J gene lost 5 bases, with 15 bases spanning the gap. This CDR3 has 12 residues.

V gene TRBV7-6 combines with J gene TRBJ2-7, with D possibly being TRBD1 (6 bases). The V gene lost 5 bases and the J gene lost 6 bases, with 17 bases spanning the gap. Germline loops: CDR1 SGHVS, CDR2 FNYEAQ. The CDR3 is 14 amino acids. The CDR3 spells CASSPEWGLGEQYF. CDR3 bases: TGTGCCAGCAGCCCCGAGTGGGGGCTTGGCGAGCAGTACTTC.

The chain uses TRBV7-2 and TRBJ2-7; D perhaps matches TRBD1 (6 bases). Germline V gene lookup returns CDR1 SGHTA and CDR2 FQGNSA. There are 14 residues in the CDR3. V was pared by 2 bases and J by 5 bases, with 13 bases between. CDR3: CASSLREQGHEQYF. In DNA, the CDR3 is TGTGCCAGCAGCTTAAGGGAACAGGGCCACGAGCAGTACTTC.

This clone was detected only a few times. The rearrangement joins TRBV5-6 to TRBJ1-4, with 10 bases identical to TRBD1. The CDR3 consists of 14 residues. J lost 8 bases, V lost 3 bases, and 4 bases had no gene match. The germline V gene has CDR1 SGHDT and CDR2 YYEEEE. CDR3: CASSSGTGVEKLFF. CDR3 DNA sequence: TGTGCCAGCAGCTCCGGGACAGGGGTGGAAAAACTGTTTTTT. The full variable domain, rest sourced from reference TRBV5-6 and TRBJ1-4, is DAGVTQSPTHLIKTRGQQVTLRCSPKSGHDTVSWYQQALGQGPQFIFQYYEEEERQRGNFPDRFSGHQFPNYSSELNVNALLLGDSALYLCASSSGTGVEKLFFGSGTQLSVL.